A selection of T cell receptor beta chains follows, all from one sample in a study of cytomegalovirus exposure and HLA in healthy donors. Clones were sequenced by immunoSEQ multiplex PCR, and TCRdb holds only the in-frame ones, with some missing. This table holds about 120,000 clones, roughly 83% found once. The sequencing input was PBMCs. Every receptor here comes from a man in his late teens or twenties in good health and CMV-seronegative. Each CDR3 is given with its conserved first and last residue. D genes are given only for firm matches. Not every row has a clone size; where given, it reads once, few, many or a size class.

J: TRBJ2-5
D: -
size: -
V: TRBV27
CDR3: CASSLSGETQYF
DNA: TGTGCCAGCAGTTTATCGGGCGAGACCCAGTACTTC

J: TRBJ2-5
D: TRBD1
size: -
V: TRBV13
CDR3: CASSFRGKGKETQYF
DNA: TGTGCCAGCAGCTTCAGGGGGAAGGGGAAAGAGACCCAGTACTTC

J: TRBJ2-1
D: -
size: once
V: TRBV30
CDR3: CAWSVGSGSLEQFF
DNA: TGTGCCTGGAGTGTAGGTTCAGGGTCTTTAGAGCAGTTCTTC

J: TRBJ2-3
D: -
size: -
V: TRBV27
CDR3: CASSLRREVTDTQYF
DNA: TGTGCCAGCAGTTTAAGGCGGGAAGTCACAGATACGCAGTATTTT

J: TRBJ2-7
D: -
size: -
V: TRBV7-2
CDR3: CASSLLAYEQYF
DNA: TGTGCCAGCAGCTTGCTCGCGTACGAGCAGTACTTC

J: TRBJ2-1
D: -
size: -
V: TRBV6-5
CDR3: CASSYRGVAGDEQFF
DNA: TGTGCCAGCAGTTACAGGGGTGTCGCAGGCGATGAGCAGTTCTTC

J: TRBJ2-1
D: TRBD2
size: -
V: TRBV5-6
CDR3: CASSLVRAGRAYNEQFF
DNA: TGTGCCAGCAGCTTGGTTAGAGCCGGGAGGGCCTACAATGAGCAGTTCTTC

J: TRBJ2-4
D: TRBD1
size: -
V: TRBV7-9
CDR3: CATRTGGLTKNIQYF
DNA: TGTGCCACCCGGACAGGGGGCTTAACCAAAAACATTCAGTACTTC

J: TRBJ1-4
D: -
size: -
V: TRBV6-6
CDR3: CASSFLQLTNEKLFF
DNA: TGTGCCAGCAGTTTTTTACAGCTTACTAATGAAAAACTGTTTTTT

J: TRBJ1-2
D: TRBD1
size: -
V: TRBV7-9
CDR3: CASSLVGTGPHAVYGYTF
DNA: TGTGCCAGCAGCTTGGTAGGGACAGGGCCCCACGCGGTCTATGGCTACACCTTC

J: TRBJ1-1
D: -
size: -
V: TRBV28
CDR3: CASSLGRTEAFF
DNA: TGTGCCAGCAGTTTGGGGAGGACTGAAGCTTTCTTT

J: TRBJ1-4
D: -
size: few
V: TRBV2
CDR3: CASIQDSVNEKLFF
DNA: TGTGCCAGCATCCAGGACAGTGTTAATGAAAAACTGTTTTTT

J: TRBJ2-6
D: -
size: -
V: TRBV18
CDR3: CASSPLTGTSGANVLTF
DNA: TGTGCCAGCTCGCCACTTACCGGGACATCGGGGGCCAACGTCCTGACTTTC

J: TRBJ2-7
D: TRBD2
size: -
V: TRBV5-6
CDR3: CASSDWTSGRTEQYF
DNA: TGTGCCAGCAGCGACTGGACTAGCGGGAGGACCGAGCAGTACTTC

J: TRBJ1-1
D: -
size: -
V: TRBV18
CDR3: CASSPFGGGNTEAFF
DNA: TGTGCCAGCTCACCCTTCGGGGGAGGGAACACTGAAGCTTTCTTT

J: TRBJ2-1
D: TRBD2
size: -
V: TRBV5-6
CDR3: CASSYSGTPYNEQFF
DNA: TGTGCCAGCAGCTACAGCGGGACCCCCTACAATGAGCAGTTCTTC

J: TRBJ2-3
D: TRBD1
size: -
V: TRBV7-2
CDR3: CASSLGGTGLRDTQYF
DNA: TGTGCCAGCAGCTTAGGAGGGACAGGGCTTAGAGATACGCAGTATTTT

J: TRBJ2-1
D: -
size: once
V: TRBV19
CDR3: CASSKDFYNEQFF
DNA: TGTGCCAGTAGTAAGGACTTTTACAATGAGCAGTTCTTC

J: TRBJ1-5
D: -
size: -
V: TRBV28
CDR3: CASSLGGAGGQPQHF
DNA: TGTGCCAGCAGTTTAGGAGGGGCTGGAGGTCAGCCCCAGCATTTT

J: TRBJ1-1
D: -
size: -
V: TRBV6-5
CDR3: CAVGGYTEAFF
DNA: TGTGCCGTCGGGGGGTACACTGAAGCTTTCTTT

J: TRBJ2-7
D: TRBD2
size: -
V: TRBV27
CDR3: CASSWGTSGRFMYEQYF
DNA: TGTGCCAGCAGTTGGGGGACTAGCGGGAGGTTTATGTACGAGCAGTACTTC

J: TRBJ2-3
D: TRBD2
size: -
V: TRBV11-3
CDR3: CASSLGGLAGGTDTQYF
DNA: TGTGCCAGCAGCTTAGGTGGACTAGCGGGAGGCACAGATACGCAGTATTTT

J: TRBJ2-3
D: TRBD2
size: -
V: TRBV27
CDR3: CASSSPGTSGITDTQYF
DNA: TGTGCCAGCAGTTCCCCCGGGACTAGCGGGATAACAGATACGCAGTATTTT

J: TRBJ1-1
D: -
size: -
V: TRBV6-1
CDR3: CASMVTGNTEAFF
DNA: TGTGCCAGCATGGTCACGGGGAACACTGAAGCTTTCTTT

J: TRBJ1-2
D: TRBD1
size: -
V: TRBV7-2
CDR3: CASSPVGTGASYGYTF
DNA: TGTGCCAGCAGCCCCGTCGGGACAGGGGCTAGCTATGGCTACACCTTC

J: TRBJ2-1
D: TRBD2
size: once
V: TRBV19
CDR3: CASSMGLAGPYNEQFF
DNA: TGTGCCAGTAGTATGGGTTTAGCGGGCCCCTACAATGAGCAGTTCTTC

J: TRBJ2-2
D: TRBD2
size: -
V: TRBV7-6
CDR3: CASSLDRGSGPTGELFF
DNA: TGTGCCAGCAGCTTAGATCGGGGTAGCGGGCCGACCGGGGAGCTGTTTTTT

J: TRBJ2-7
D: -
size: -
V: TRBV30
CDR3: CAWSSGSSYEQYF
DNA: TGTGCCTGGAGCAGCGGGTCCTCCTACGAGCAGTACTTC

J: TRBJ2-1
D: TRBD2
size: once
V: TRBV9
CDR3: CASSVSLADNEQFF
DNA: TGTGCCAGCAGCGTATCACTAGCGGACAATGAGCAGTTCTTC

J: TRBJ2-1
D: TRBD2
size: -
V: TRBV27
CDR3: CASGRANEQFF
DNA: TGTGCCAGCGGGAGGGCCAACGAGCAGTTCTTC

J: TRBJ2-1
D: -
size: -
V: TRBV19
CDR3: CARSPGGGEQFF
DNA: TGTGCCAGAAGCCCCGGTGGCGGGGAGCAGTTCTTC

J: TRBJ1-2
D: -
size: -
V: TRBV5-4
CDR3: CASSLMGSYGYTF
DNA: TGTGCCAGCAGCTTGATGGGCTCGTATGGCTACACCTTC

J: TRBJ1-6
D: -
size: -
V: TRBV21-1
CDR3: CASSKGLAGARSPLHF
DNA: TGTGCCAGCAGCAAAGGGTTGGCAGGGGCGAGGTCACCCCTCCACTTT

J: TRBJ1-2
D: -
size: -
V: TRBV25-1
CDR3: CASSEPDRNYGYTF
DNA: TGTGCCAGCAGTGAACCAGACAGGAACTATGGCTACACCTTC

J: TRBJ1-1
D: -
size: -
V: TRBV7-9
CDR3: CASSLAGRPEAFF
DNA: TGTGCCAGCAGCTTAGCGGGCAGACCTGAAGCTTTCTTT

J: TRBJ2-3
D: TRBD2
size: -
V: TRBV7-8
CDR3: CASSPGTSADTQYF
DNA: TGTGCCAGCAGCCCCGGGACTAGCGCGGATACGCAGTATTTT

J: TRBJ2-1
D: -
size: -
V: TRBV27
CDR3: CASSLQGTGNEQFF
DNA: TGTGCCAGCAGTTTACAAGGCACAGGGAATGAGCAGTTCTTC

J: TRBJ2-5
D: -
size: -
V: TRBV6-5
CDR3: CASSYSMWGGVETQYF
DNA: TGTGCCAGCAGTTACTCGATGTGGGGGGGCGTAGAGACCCAGTACTTC

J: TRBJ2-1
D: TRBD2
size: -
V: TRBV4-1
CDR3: CASSQDPPSGRANEQFF
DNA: TGCGCCAGCAGCCAAGATCCCCCTAGCGGGAGGGCGAATGAGCAGTTCTTC

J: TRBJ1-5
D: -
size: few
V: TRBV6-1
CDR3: CASSDSIGNQPQHF
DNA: TGTGCCAGCAGTGACAGTATTGGCAATCAGCCCCAGCATTTT

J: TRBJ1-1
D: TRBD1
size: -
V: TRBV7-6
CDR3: CASRSIQGPTEAFF
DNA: TGTGCCAGCAGGTCGATACAGGGGCCCACTGAAGCTTTCTTT

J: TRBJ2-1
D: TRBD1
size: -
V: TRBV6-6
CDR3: CASKPGQGAINEQFF
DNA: TGTGCCAGCAAACCCGGACAGGGGGCGATTAATGAGCAGTTCTTC

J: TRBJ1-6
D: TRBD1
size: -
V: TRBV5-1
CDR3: CASSPTGGQGNSPLHF
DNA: TGCGCCAGCAGCCCAACGGGGGGACAGGGGAATTCACCCCTCCACTTT

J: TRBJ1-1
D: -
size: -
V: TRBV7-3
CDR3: CASSLNDRGNTEAFF
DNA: TGTGCCAGCAGCTTAAACGATCGGGGGAACACTGAAGCTTTCTTT

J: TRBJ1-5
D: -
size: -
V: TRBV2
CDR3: CASSEDLPGGRQPQHF
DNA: TGTGCCAGCAGTGAAGACCTACCCGGGGGAAGGCAGCCCCAGCATTTT

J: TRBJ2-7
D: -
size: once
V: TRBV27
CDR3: CASSRSGTPMGIREQYF
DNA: TGTGCCAGCAGTCGCTCCGGGACACCAATGGGGATACGCGAGCAGTACTTC

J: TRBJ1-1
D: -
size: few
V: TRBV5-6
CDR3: CASSLERDPEAFF
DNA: TGTGCCAGCAGCTTGGAGAGGGATCCTGAAGCTTTCTTT

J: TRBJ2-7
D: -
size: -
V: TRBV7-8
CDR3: CASSLRQTSYEQYF
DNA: TGTGCCAGCAGCTTGCGGCAGACCTCCTACGAGCAGTACTTC

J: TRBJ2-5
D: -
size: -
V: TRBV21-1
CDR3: CASRNGQEETQYF
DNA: TGTGCCAGCAGGAACGGACAGGAAGAGACCCAGTACTTC

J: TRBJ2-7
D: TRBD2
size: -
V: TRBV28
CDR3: CASSLTSGTPSTYEQYF
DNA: TGTGCCAGCAGTTTGACTAGCGGGACCCCTTCCACATACGAGCAGTACTTC

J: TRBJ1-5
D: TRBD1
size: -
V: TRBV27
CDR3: CASSWGTGNDQPQHF
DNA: TGTGCCAGCAGTTGGGGGACAGGGAACGATCAGCCCCAGCATTTT

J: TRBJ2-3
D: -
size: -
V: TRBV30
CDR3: CAWTGQLTQYF
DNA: TGTGCCTGGACTGGACAGCTTACGCAGTATTTT

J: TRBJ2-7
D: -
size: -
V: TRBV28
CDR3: CASSTGLQTIYEQYF
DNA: TGTGCCAGCAGTACGGGACTCCAGACCATCTACGAGCAGTACTTC

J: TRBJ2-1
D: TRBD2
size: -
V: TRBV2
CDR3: CASSATAGVGEQFF
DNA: TGTGCCAGCAGTGCAACGGCGGGAGTTGGCGAGCAGTTCTTC

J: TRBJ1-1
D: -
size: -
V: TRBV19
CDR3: CASDSLGGEAFF
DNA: TGTGCCAGTGATTCCCTCGGCGGTGAAGCTTTCTTT

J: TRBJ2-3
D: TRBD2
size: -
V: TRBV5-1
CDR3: CASRPGLAANTGTQYF
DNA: TGCGCCAGCAGGCCGGGACTAGCGGCTAATACAGGTACGCAGTATTTT

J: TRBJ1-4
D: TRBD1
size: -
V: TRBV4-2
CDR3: CASSQGDRGLEKLFF
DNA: TGTGCCAGCAGCCAAGGGGACAGGGGGCTTGAAAAACTGTTTTTT